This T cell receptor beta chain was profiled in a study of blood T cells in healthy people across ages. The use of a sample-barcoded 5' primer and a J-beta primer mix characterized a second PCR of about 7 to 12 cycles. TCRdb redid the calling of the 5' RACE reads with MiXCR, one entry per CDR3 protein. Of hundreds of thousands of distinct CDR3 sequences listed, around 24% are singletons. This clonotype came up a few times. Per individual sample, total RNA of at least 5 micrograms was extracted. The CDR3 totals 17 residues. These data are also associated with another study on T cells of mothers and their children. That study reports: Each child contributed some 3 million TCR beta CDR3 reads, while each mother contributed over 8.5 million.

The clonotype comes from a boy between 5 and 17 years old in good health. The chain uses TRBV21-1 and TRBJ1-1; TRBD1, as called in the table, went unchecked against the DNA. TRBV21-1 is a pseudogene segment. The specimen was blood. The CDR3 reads CASSTFGTGKLDTEAFF. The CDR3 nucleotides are TGTGCCAGCAGTACCTTCGGGACAGGGAAATTGGACACTGAAGCTTTCTTT.